These 15 T cell receptor beta chains originate from one sample sequenced in a study of human T cells and chemical hapten exposure. TCRdb ran MiXCR on the RACE reads and lists one entry per CDR3 protein. Among approximately 84,000 distinct CDR3 sequences, roughly 10% were seen once, and the ten largest hold about 1.6%. Sample time point: patch test 2, 6 weeks after DPC sensitization. Noted treatment: therapeutic diphenylcyclopropenone sensitization with weekly scalp DPC. Sample: whole blood, taken in connection with sensitization to the hapten diphenylcyclopropenone (DPC). Receptors were obtained from a man between 18 and 35 years old with alopecia areata. Some clones in this sample may be carry-over from other donors' samples.

This clonotype was seen a handful of times. The chain combines TRBV3-1 with TRBJ1-2; no reliable D call. The CDR3 runs 11 residues. Germline V CDR1 and CDR2: LGHDT, YNNKEL (reference sequence). V lost 4 bases and J 8 bases, leaving 8 bases between the germline ends. CDR3 amino acids: CASSPGVGYTF. CDR3 nucleotide sequence: TGTGCCAGCAGCCCAGGTGTCGGCTACACCTTC. Full variable domain (remainder filled in from reference TRBV3-1 and TRBJ1-2): DTAVSQTPKYLVTQMGNDKSIKCEQNLGHDTMYWYKQDSKKFLKIMFSYNNKELIINETVPNRFSPKSPDKAHLNLHINSLELGDSAVYFCASSPGVGYTFGSGTRLTVV.

This clonotype appeared many times. V is TRBV10-3 and J is TRBJ2-7, with TRBD1 as a possible D gene (6 bases). Germline values: CDR1 ENHRY, CDR2 SYGVKD. The CDR3 runs 14 residues. Trimming took off 6 bases at V and 2 bases at J, with 14 bases between the two ends. CDR3 in DNA: TGTGCCATCAGAAGTACAGGGACCACCTACGAGCAGTACGTC. Its protein product is CAIRSTGTTYEQYV.

This clonotype has only a few counts. The chain joins TRBV12-3 or TRBV12-4 to TRBJ2-7, with TRBD1 matching over 8 bases. J gave up 3 bases and V 5 bases, and 3 bases lay outside the gene matches. This CDR3 has 13 residues. The CDR3 region is CASSTGQGYEQYV. The CDR3 nucleotides read TGTGCCAGCAGTACCGGACAGGGCTACGAGCAGTACGTC.

This chain links TRBV11-2 with TRBJ2-5; TRBD2 aligns across 7 bases. CDR3 length: 18 amino acids. Germline loops: CDR1 SGHAT, CDR2 FQNNGV. Germline trimming cut 0 bases from V and 5 bases from J; bases unmatched to any gene: 15. The CDR3 sequence: CASSLDELGRDSGETQYF. The CDR3 bases are TGTGCCAGCAGCTTAGACGAGCTGGGGCGAGATAGCGGGGAGACCCAGTACTTC.

This clonotype was counted only a few times. The CDR3 loop is CASSLISRLSYQETQYF. The CDR3 DNA follows: TGTGCCAGCAGTTTAATCTCGAGGTTAAGCTACCAAGAGACCCAGTACTTC. The rearrangement uses TRBV12-3 or TRBV12-4 and TRBJ2-5; D not certain. V was shortened by 2 bases and J by 0 bases, with 16 bases between the two germline ends. The CDR3 totals 17 residues.

This clonotype was observed at least ten times. The chain carries TRBV24-1 and TRBJ2-3; TRBD1 matches 10 bases. This CDR3 has 16 amino acids. Germline trimming cut 4 bases from V and 5 bases from J; bases unmatched to any gene: 8. Looked up from germline, CDR1 is KGHDR and CDR2 is SFDVKD. This CDR3 is CATSETGQGRVDTQYF. CDR3 coding DNA: TGTGCCACCAGTGAAACGGGACAGGGGCGGGTAGATACGCAGTATTTT.

The sample holds many counts of this clonotype. The chain is built from TRBV27 and TRBJ2-1; a possible D gene is TRBD1 (6 bases). Germline V gene lookup returns CDR1 MNHEY and CDR2 SMNVEV (reference sequence). Trimming removed 1 base from V and 0 bases from J, with 22 bases in between. The CDR3 spans 20 residues. The CDR3 reads CASSLYYRLPGAFSYNEQFF. CDR3 bases: TGTGCCAGCAGTTTATACTACAGACTCCCAGGGGCCTTCTCCTACAATGAGCAGTTCTTC.

This clonotype was detected many times. This chain joins TRBV4-3 and TRBJ1-2, with a tentative D call TRBD1 (6 bases). The germline gives CDR1 LGHNA, CDR2 YSLEER. The CDR3 length is 16 residues. The V end lost 1 base, the J end lost 6 bases, and 18 bases lay between the germline ends. The CDR3 DNA reads TGCGCCAGCAGCCAAGTACGGGACATTTCTTATGATGGCTACACCTTC. It translates to CASSQVRDISYDGYTF.

J is TRBJ2-1 and V is TRBV4-1; tentative D call: TRBD2 (6 bases). The CDR3 is made up of 15 amino acids. In germline, CDR1 is MGHRA, CDR2 YSYEKL. V was shortened by 1 base and J by 3 bases, with 10 bases between the two germline ends. The CDR3 spells CASSQVGGGYNEQFF. The CDR3, as DNA: TGCGCCAGCAGCCAAGTTGGGGGAGGCTACAATGAGCAGTTCTTC.

The table lists this clonotype with a few counts. The chain employs TRBV18 and TRBJ2-4; maybe TRBD1 (6 bases). Germline V gene lookup returns CDR1 KGHSH and CDR2 LQKENI. This CDR3 has 15 amino acids. V was shortened by 5 bases and J by 0 bases, with 11 bases between the two germline ends. CDR3 nucleotide sequence: TGTGCCAGCTCAGGACAGCAATTAGCCAAAAACATTCAGTACTTC. Residues: CASSGQQLAKNIQYF.

This clonotype appeared a few times. V is TRBV29-1 and J is TRBJ2-7; D not resolved. Germline V gene sequence: CDR1 SQVTM, CDR2 ANQGSEA. V was trimmed by 5 bases and J by 4 bases, leaving 9 bases between them. The CDR3 extends over 11 amino acids. The CDR3 sequence: CSVRERYEQYF. In DNA form, the CDR3 reads TGCAGCGTTCGCGAGAGGTACGAGCAGTACTTC.

The chain has TRBV5-5 and TRBJ2-5; 8 bases fit TRBD1. V was pared by 5 bases and J by 0 bases, with 9 bases of the junction left unmatched. Looked up from germline, CDR1 is SGHKS and CDR2 is YYEKEE (reference sequence). The CDR3 length is 16 residues. CDR3 nucleotides: TGTGCCAGCAGTACTACCGGGACAGGCTACCAAGAGACCCAGTACTTC. This translates into CASSTTGTGYQETQYF.

This clonotype was found a few times. The chain couples TRBV5-1 to TRBJ2-2, with 7 nucleotides matching TRBD2. The J segment lost 7 bases and the V segment lost 4 bases, leaving 7 bases of the junction unmatched. The length of the CDR3 is 14 residues. From germline, CDR1 is SGHRS and CDR2 YFSETQ. The DNA for the CDR3 is TGCGCCAGCAGCCCTCTATCGGGGGGCGGGGAGCTGTTTTTT. Encoded protein: CASSPLSGGGELFF.

This chain connects TRBV29-1 to TRBJ2-3; D is possibly TRBD1 (5 bases). Germline V CDR1 and CDR2: SQVTM, ANQGSEA. This CDR3 is 13 amino acids long. The V end lost 3 bases, the J end lost 5 bases, and 12 bases lay between the germline ends. CDR3 region: CSVDRAGQDTQYF. CDR3 in DNA: TGCAGCGTTGACAGGGCAGGACAAGATACGCAGTATTTT.

Only a few counts were recorded for this clonotype. V and J are TRBV4-1 and TRBJ2-7; 12 bases map to TRBD1. The germline V gene encodes CDR1 MGHRA and CDR2 YSYEKL. The ends lost 4 bases at V and 7 bases at J; junction bases unmatched: 14. CDR3 length equals 17 residues. CDR3: CASSLGRPGQGAFEQYV. CDR3 sequence (DNA): TGCGCCAGCAGCCTGGGGAGGCCGGGACAGGGGGCGTTTGAGCAGTACGTC.